This paragraph covers one T cell receptor beta chain sequence. The record originates from a study of T cells in Graves' hyperthyroidism and ophthalmopathy. Across the study: At the time of initial diagnosis and before any treatment, peripheral blood was collected.

The source material, RNA transcripts, was used to amplify TCR beta CDR3 regions. RT-PCR in the first round (using the HTBI primer set) targeted the TCR CDR3. TCRdb recomputed calls from the multiplex PCR reads with MiXCR, one row per CDR3 protein. The data contain approximately 740,000 distinct CDR3 sequences, 12% to 15% of them seen just once; the ten biggest clones take up approximately 10%. Diagnoses were made from clinical symptoms, serum measures (thyroxine and TRAb), thyroid ultrasound and orbital computed tomography. The PBMCs were taken from roughly 10 ml of fresh peripheral blood. This CDR3 contains 15 residues. Germline V lookup: CDR1 MDHEN, CDR2 SYDVKM. Trimming took 4 bases from V and 4 from J, leaving 17 bases between them.

The V gene is TRBV28, the J gene TRBJ2-7, with D unresolved. Sequencing input: blood. The receptor's source is a woman aged 18-29 years with Graves' hyperthyroidism. CDR3 sequence reads: CASSSAASNAYEQYF. In DNA form, the CDR3 reads TGTGCCAGCAGTTCCGCGGCTTCAAACGCGTACGAGCAGTACTTC.